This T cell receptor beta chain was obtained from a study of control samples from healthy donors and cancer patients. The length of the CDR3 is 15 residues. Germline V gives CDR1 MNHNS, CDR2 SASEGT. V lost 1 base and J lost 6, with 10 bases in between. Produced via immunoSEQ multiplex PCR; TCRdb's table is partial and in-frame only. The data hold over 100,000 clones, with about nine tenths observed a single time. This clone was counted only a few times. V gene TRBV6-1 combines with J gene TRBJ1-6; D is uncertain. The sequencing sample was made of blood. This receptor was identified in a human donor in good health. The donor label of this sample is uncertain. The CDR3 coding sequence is TGTGCCAGCAGTGAAGGGGCAGGTGGTAATTCACCCCTCCACTTT. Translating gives CASSEGAGGNSPLHF.